Following are 23 T cell receptor beta chains from one sample sequenced in a study of OX40 agonist ivuxolimab in advanced cancers. The method behind the library was the immunoSEQ multiplex PCR assay. This is the immuneACCESS table as TCRdb keeps it, with only in-frame sequences that have V and J called. A part of the clones is gone; compared with another copy, unresolved V genes explain less than half, and the rest is unexplained. This sample has tens of thousands of clones in its table, and roughly 84% of those were observed once. The ten largest clones take up less than 9.5% of the sample. The sequencing used CD4+ or CD8+ T cells sorted from blood, collected in a trial of the OX40 agonist ivuxolimab. The source is an adult with an advanced solid tumor such as melanoma, head and neck, liver or kidney cancer.

The chain joins TRBV5-1 to TRBJ1-2; D remains ambiguous. V gave up 0 bases and J gave up 4 bases, with 10 bases separating them. The CDR3 spans 14 residues. CDR1 SGHRS and CDR2 YFSETQ come from the germline V gene. In DNA, the CDR3 is TGCGCCAGCAGCTTGGACAGTTCGATCTATGGCTACACCTTC. Translation gives CASSLDSSIYGYTF. The full variable domain, its missing parts supplied by reference TRBV5-1 and TRBJ1-2, is KAGVTQTPRYLIKTRGQQVTLSCSPISGHRSVSWYQQTPGQGLQFLFEYFSETQRNKGNFPGRFSGRQFSNSRSEMNVSTLELGDSALYLCASSLDSSIYGYTFGSGTRLTVV.

The chain recombines TRBV6-6 with TRBJ1-2; possible D gene TRBD1, 6 bases. Trimming removed 2 bases at V and 8 bases at J, with 18 bases between. CDR3 size: 15 residues. Germline CDR1 MNHNY, CDR2 SVGAGI (reference sequence). The CDR3 nucleotides read TGTGCCAGCAGTTACGGGGGGGCTTTTTCCTCCGGCTACACCTTC. It encodes CASSYGGAFSSGYTF.

The chain couples TRBV7-9 to TRBJ1-2; D unclear. The CDR3 totals 14 residues. Germline CDR1 reads SEHNR; CDR2 reads FQNEAQ (reference sequence). CDR3 sequence reads: CVTGSPGANYGYTF. The CDR3 DNA follows: TGTGTTACCGGATCCCCCGGAGCTAACTATGGCTACACCTTC.

This clone came up once. The chain uses TRBV5-1 and TRBJ2-3, with 10 bases matching TRBD2. Germline-derived CDR1 and CDR2 are SGHRS and YFSETQ. This CDR3 is 15 amino acids long. The V segment lost 1 base and the J segment 5 bases; nucleotides outside the gene matches: 4. The CDR3 region has the DNA TGCGCCAGCAGCTTGAGCGGGGGGGCAGGAGATACGCAGTATTTT. It encodes CASSLSGGAGDTQYF.

The chain links TRBV6-5 to TRBJ1-2; no firm D call. In germline, CDR1 is MNHEY, CDR2 SVGAGI. V was pared by 2 bases and J by 6 bases, with 13 bases between. The CDR3 runs 14 residues. This CDR3 reads CASSYQGVGNGYTF. CDR3 coding DNA: TGTGCCAGCAGTTACCAAGGTGTTGGGAATGGCTACACCTTC.

The chain has TRBV7-9 and TRBJ2-1; the D gene is possibly TRBD1 (5 bases). The CDR3 is 13 residues long. Germline V CDR1 and CDR2: SEHNR, FQNEAQ (reference sequence). V gave up 5 bases and J gave up 9 bases, with 14 bases separating them. CDR3 protein: CASSHKGPPEQFF. In DNA, the CDR3 is TGTGCCAGCAGCCATAAGGGGCCGCCTGAGCAGTTCTTC.

The rearrangement uses TRBV5-8 and TRBJ1-1; weak D call: TRBD1 (6 bases). This CDR3 contains 13 residues. Germline lookup yields CDR1 SGHTS and CDR2 YDEGEE. Trimming removed 2 bases from V and 11 bases from J, with 16 bases in between. CDR3 sequence: CASSFGRTGYAFF. In DNA, the CDR3 is TGTGCCAGCAGCTTTGGGCGAACAGGGTACGCTTTCTTT. Full variable domain (outside the CDR3, taken from reference TRBV5-8 and TRBJ1-1): EAGVTQSPTHLIKTRGQQATLRCSPISGHTSVYWYQQALGLGLQFLLWYDEGEERNRGNFPPRFSGRQFPNYSSELNVNALELEDSALYLCASSFGRTGYAFFGQGTRLTVV.

This sequence joins TRBV18 and TRBJ1-2; 7 nucleotides line up with TRBD1. After removal of 8 bases from V and 6 bases from J, the junction contained 6 bases not matched to a gene. This CDR3 has 12 residues. The V gene's germline CDR1 is KGHSH and CDR2 LQKENI. CDR3 bases: TGTGCCAGCAGAACACAGGGGCATGGCTACACCTTC. It encodes CASRTQGHGYTF.

V and J are TRBV9 and TRBJ1-2, with 10 bases aligning to TRBD1. Trimming removed 4 bases from V and 6 bases from J; junction bases left unmatched: 9. The CDR3 has 15 amino acids. Germline V gene data show CDR1 as SGDLS and CDR2 as YYNGEE. The CDR3 region has the DNA TGTGCCAGCAGCATCTCGGGACAGGGGATAGATGGCTACACCTTC. Its protein product is CASSISGQGIDGYTF.

This clone was detected only once. The V gene is TRBV18, the J gene TRBJ1-2, with TRBD1 identical over 9 bases. Germline CDR1 reads KGHSH; CDR2 reads LQKENI. The CDR3 length is 17 residues. The ends lost 2 bases at V and 4 bases at J; junction bases unmatched: 11. In DNA, the CDR3 is TGTGCCAGCTCACCAAATGGCCGGGACAGGGACCTCTATGGCTACACCTTC. Translated: CASSPNGRDRDLYGYTF.

V usage is TRBV7-8 and J usage is TRBJ1-2; possibly TRBD1 for D (6 bases). V lost 1 base to trimming and J lost 8 bases, with 14 bases between them. The CDR3 is 14 residues long. Germline loops: CDR1 SGHVS, CDR2 FQNEAQ. The CDR3 sequence: CASSLGPGVGGYTF. CDR3 nucleotides: TGTGCCAGCAGCTTAGGTCCAGGGGTTGGCGGCTACACCTTC.

As for this clone: Other DNA sequences in the sample encode the same CDR3. The chain combines TRBV7-2 with TRBJ2-7, with unresolved D. The CDR3 contains 11 residues. Trimming stripped 3 bases from V and 3 bases from J, with 3 bases between. Germline CDR1 is SGHTA and CDR2 is FQGNSA. The CDR3 loop reads CASSFYYEQYF. The CDR3 DNA reads as TGTGCCAGCAGCTTTTACTACGAGCAGTACTTC. The variable domain in full, with the rest retrieved from reference TRBV7-2 and TRBJ2-7, is GAGVSQSPSNKVTEKGKDVELRCDPISGHTALYWYRQSLGQGLEFLIYFQGNSAPDKSGLPSDRFSAERTGGSVSTLTIQRTQQEDSAVYLCASSFYYEQYFGPGTRLTVT.

This chain joins TRBV11-3 and TRBJ2-2; TRBD1 matches at 7 bases. The junction had 1 base not matched to a gene; V was cut back by 0 bases and J by 6 bases. This CDR3 comprises 14 residues. CDR1 is SGHNT and CDR2 is YENEEA in the germline V gene. CDR3 sequence: CASSLDTGAGELFF. The CDR3 DNA sequence: TGTGCCAGCAGCTTAGACACAGGGGCCGGGGAGCTGTTTTTT.

This chain connects TRBV14 to TRBJ1-1, with D unclear. The germline V gene encodes CDR1 SGHDN and CDR2 FVKESK. The V gene lost 1 base and the J gene lost 3 bases, with 6 bases spanning the gap. The CDR3 is 13 amino acids. CDR3 coding DNA: TGTGCCAGCAGCCAAGGCAGGTACACTGAAGCTTTCTTT. Encoded protein: CASSQGRYTEAFF.

J is TRBJ1-1 and V is TRBV11-3; D ambiguous. In germline, CDR1 is SGHNT, CDR2 YENEEA. The V end lost 1 base, the J end lost 8 bases, and 17 bases lay between the germline ends. The CDR3 contains 15 residues. The CDR3 bases are TGTGCCAGCAGCTTAGTGGGCACAGCCCGTACAGAAGCTTTCTTT. It yields the protein CASSLVGTARTEAFF.

The J gene is TRBJ1-3, the V gene TRBV6-5, with 7 bases matching TRBD1. The CDR3 contains 13 residues. Germline V lookup: CDR1 MNHEY, CDR2 SVGAGI. The trim removed 5 bases at V and 10 bases at J, leaving 8 bases unmatched. Written as DNA, the CDR3 is TGTGCCAGCAGTCCCACTCGCAGGGGGACCATATATTTT. Amino acids: CASSPTRRGTIYF.

The chain links TRBV2 to TRBJ1-3, with 7 positions matching TRBD1. This CDR3 comprises 16 residues. Trimming cost V 2 bases and J 0 bases; bases outside gene matches: 4. In germline, CDR1 is SNHLY, CDR2 FYNNEI. DNA for the CDR3: TGTGCCAGCAGTGAACAAGGGACAGCCTCTGGAAACACCATATATTTT. The encoded protein is CASSEQGTASGNTIYF. Together with reference TRBV2 and TRBJ1-3, the CDR3 gives the full variable domain: EPEVTQTPSHQVTQMGQEVILRCVPISNHLYFYWYRQILGQKVEFLVSFYNNEISEKSEIFDDQFSVERPDGSNFTLKIRSTKLEDSAMYFCASSEQGTASGNTIYFGEGSWLTVV.

This chain connects TRBV12-5 to TRBJ2-3, with 10 bases matching TRBD2. CDR1 is LGHNT and CDR2 is FRNRAP in the germline V gene. The length of the CDR3 is 19 residues. With V trimmed by 0 bases and J by 4 bases, 13 bases remained unmatched. This CDR3 is CASGLVRPESGGAPDTQYF. As DNA, the CDR3 is TGTGCTAGTGGTTTGGTCCGCCCCGAGAGCGGGGGGGCCCCAGATACGCAGTATTTT. The entire variable domain, with the rest obtained from reference TRBV12-5 and TRBJ2-3, is as follows: DARVTQTPRHKVTEMGQEVTMRCQPILGHNTVFWYRQTMMQGLELLAYFRNRAPLDDSGMPKDRFSAEMPDATLATLKIQPSEPRDSAVYFCASGLVRPESGGAPDTQYFGPGTRLTVL.

The V and J genes are TRBV12-5 and TRBJ2-7; D may be TRBD1 (5 bases). The CDR3 covers 15 residues. Per germline, CDR1 LGHNT and CDR2 FRNRAP. The germline V and J ends were trimmed by 0 bases and 3 bases, with 12 bases remaining between them. CDR3 in amino acids: CASGLVEQAVYEQYF. The CDR3 DNA sequence: TGTGCTAGTGGTTTGGTAGAACAGGCTGTCTACGAGCAGTACTTC.

The genes are TRBV7-3 and TRBJ1-6, with D possibly TRBD1 on 5 matching bases. The CDR3 is 18 residues long. V dropped 5 bases and J dropped 0 bases, with 17 bases sitting between them. Germline CDR1 is SGHTA and CDR2 is FQGTGA. The CDR3 loop is CASSNPTDLSSYNSPLHF. The CDR3 DNA follows: TGTGCCAGCAGCAACCCGACAGACCTGAGCTCCTATAATTCACCCCTCCACTTT.

The J gene is TRBJ2-3, the V gene TRBV7-2; possible D gene TRBD2, 6 bases. The CDR3 is 15 amino acids. Trimming cost V 1 base and J 5 bases, with 13 bases left between them. Germline loops: CDR1 SGHTA, CDR2 FQGNSA. CDR3 sequence (DNA): TGTGCCAGCAGCTTAGATAGCGGCCTCGGAGATACGCAGTATTTT. Its translation: CASSLDSGLGDTQYF.

This sequence joins TRBV30 and TRBJ1-5; 9 bases fit TRBD1. Germline V CDR1 and CDR2: GTSNPN, SVGIG (reference sequence). The CDR3 runs 14 residues. The V and J ends lost 1 base and 5 bases, in that order; junction bases with no gene match: 3. The DNA of the CDR3 is TGTGCCTGGAGTGGGTGGACAGGGGATCAGCCCCAGCATTTT. As protein: CAWSGWTGDQPQHF.

V usage is TRBV10-3 and J usage is TRBJ2-3, with 8 bases identical to TRBD2. Germline V gives CDR1 ENHRY, CDR2 SYGVKD. This CDR3 region has 16 residues. Germline trimming cut 6 bases from V and 3 bases from J; bases unmatched to any gene: 11. CDR3 DNA sequence: TGTGCCATCAGCCCAAATAGCGGGAACCCAACAGATACGCAGTATTTT. As protein: CAISPNSGNPTDTQYF.